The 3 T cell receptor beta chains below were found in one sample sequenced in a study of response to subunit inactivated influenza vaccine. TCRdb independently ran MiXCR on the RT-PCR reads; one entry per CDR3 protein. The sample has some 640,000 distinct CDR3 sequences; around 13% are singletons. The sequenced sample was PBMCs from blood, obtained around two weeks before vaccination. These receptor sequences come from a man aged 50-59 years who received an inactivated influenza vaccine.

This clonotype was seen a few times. The CDR3 spells CASSFPQRNSRYNEQFF. As DNA, the CDR3 is TGTGCCAGCAGTTTCCCCCAACGGAACTCCCGCTACAATGAGCAGTTCTTC. V and J are TRBV12-3 or TRBV12-4 and TRBJ2-1; unclear D gene. Trimming removed 3 bases from V and 3 bases from J, with 18 bases in between. The CDR3 covers 17 residues.

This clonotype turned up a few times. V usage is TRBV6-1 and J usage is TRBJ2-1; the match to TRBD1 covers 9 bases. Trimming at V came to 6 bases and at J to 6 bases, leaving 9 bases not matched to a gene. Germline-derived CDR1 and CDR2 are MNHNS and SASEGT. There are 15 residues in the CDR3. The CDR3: CASSQDRGIANEQFF. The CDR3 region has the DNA TGTGCCAGCAGCCAGGACAGGGGAATAGCCAATGAGCAGTTCTTC.

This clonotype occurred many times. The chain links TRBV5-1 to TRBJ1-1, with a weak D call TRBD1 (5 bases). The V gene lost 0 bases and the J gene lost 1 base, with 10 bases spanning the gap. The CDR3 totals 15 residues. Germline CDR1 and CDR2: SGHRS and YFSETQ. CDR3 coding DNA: TGCGCCAGCAGCTTGGCGCAGGGATGGAACACTGAAGCTTTCTTT. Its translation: CASSLAQGWNTEAFF.